The T cell receptor beta chain described here comes from a study of T cell clusters in autoimmune cytopenias. Points from the study as a whole: No cluster-lack signature appeared between secondary cytopenia and chronic lymphocytic leukemia patients, apparently due to lymphoma masking. Primary autoimmune cytopenia patients appeared to lack physiological T cell clusters present in healthy donors. Active autoimmune hepatitis patients had about 3.3-fold fewer exclusive TRB clusters than healthy donors.

Roughly 40,000 genome equivalents of blood DNA were amplified for TRB. In regard to this clonotype: No antigen is known for it.

Multiplex touch-down PCR amplified TRB using TRB-A and TRB-B pools in one tube. One entry per CDR3 protein, without DNA, is what TCRdb gives after re-calling the multiplex PCR reads. The sample has roughly 8,300 distinct CDR3 sequences. Looked up from germline, CDR1 is SGHNT and CDR2 is YYREEE (reference sequence). The CDR3 contains 19 residues. This sequence originates from a human donor with an autoimmune cytopenia or autoimmune hepatitis (not recorded which). The gene calls are TRBV5-4 and TRBJ2-2; TCRdb gives TRBD2 as the D gene, but with no DNA this cannot be confirmed. Sequenced input: peripheral blood. The CDR3: CASSLPRLAGGSNTGELFF.